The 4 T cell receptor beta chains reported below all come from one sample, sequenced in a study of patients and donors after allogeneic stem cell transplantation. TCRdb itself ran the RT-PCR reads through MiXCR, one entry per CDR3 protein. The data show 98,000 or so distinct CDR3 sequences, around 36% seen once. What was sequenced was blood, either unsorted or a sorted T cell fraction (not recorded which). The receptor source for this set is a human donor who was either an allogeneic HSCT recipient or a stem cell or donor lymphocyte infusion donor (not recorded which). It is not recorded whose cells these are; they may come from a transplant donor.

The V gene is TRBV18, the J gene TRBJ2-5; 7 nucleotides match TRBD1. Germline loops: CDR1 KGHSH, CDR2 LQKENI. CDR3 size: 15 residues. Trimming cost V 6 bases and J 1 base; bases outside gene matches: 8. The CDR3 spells CASSLRQGTQETQYF. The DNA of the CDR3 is TGTGCCAGCTCGCTTAGACAGGGAACCCAAGAGACCCAGTACTTC.

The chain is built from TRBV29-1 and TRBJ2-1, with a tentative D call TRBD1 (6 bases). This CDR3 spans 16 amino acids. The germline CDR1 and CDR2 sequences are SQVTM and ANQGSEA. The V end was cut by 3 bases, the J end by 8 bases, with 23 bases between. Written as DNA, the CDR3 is TGCAGCGTTGACTATTTGAGGCAGGGGAAAAAGTATGAGCAGTTCTTC. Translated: CSVDYLRQGKKYEQFF.

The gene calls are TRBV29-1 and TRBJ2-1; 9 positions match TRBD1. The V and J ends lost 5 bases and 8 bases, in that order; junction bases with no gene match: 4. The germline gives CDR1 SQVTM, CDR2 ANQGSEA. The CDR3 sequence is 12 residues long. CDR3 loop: CSVWTGAHEQFF. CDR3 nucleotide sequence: TGCAGCGTTTGGACAGGGGCCCATGAGCAGTTCTTC.

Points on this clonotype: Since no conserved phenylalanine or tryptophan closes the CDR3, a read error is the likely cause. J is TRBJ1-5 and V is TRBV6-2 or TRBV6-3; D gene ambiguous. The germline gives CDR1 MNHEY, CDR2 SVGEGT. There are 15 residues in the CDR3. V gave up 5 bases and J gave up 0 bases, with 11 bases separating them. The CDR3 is CASSPGAYSNQPQHL. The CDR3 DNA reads TGTGCCAGCAGTCCCGGAGCTTATAGCAATCAGCCCCAGCATTTG.